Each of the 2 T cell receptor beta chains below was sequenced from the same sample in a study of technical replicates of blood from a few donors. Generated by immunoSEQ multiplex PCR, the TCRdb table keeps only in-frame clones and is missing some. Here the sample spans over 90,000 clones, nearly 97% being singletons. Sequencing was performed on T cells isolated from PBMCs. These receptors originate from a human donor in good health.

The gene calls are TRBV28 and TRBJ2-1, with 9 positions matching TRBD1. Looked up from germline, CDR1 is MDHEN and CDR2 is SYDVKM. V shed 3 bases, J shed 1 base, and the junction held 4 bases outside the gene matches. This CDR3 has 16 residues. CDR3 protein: CASSLAGTGSYNEQFF. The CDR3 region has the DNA TGTGCCAGCAGTTTGGCCGGGACAGGGTCCTACAATGAGCAGTTCTTC.

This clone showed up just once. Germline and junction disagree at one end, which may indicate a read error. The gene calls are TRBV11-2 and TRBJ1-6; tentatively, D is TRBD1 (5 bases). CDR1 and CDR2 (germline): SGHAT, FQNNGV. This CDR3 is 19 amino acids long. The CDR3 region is CASSLLTPRERSFNSPLHF. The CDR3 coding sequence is TGTGCCAGCAGCTTACTTACGCCCAGGGAACGGTCCTTTAATTCACCCCTCCACTTT.